This T cell receptor (beta chain) was documented in a study of T cells in Graves' hyperthyroidism and ophthalmopathy. Across the study: Peripheral blood was drawn at first diagnosis, prior to all treatment.

The V segment lost 2 bases and the J segment 5 bases; nucleotides outside the gene matches: 10. Germline assignment: CDR1 MDHEN and CDR2 SYDVKM. The CDR3 loop spans 16 amino acids. Notes on this clonotype: As yet, its antigen is unknown.

TCR beta CDR3 sequences were amplified from RNA transcripts. The TCR CDR3 was amplified in a first-round RT-PCR using the HTBI primer set. TCRdb analysed the multiplex PCR reads with MiXCR anew, one entry per CDR3 protein. Among some 700,000 distinct CDR3 sequences listed, around 16% were seen once. Study-wide results and caveats: In the blood, most expanded thyroid clonotypes above 0.001 appeared as well.

Out of approximately 10 ml of fresh peripheral blood came the PBMCs. This receptor was taken from a man over 45 with Graves' hyperthyroidism. The sequenced sample was blood. The J gene is TRBJ2-3, the V gene TRBV28, with 7 nucleotides matching TRBD2. The CDR3 DNA reads TGTGCCAGCAGTTTAGTCCTGGGAGGGCCGGTAGATACGCAGTATTTT. It encodes CASSLVLGGPVDTQYF.